A single T cell receptor beta chain is shown here with its context. Original analysis: The authors estimated nucleated cell counts from reference gene primer amplification. The data were produced by immunoSEQ multiplex PCR, yet TCRdb's version contains in-frame clones alone and is incomplete. The D gene and trimming were derived from the DNA, and the V and J assignments and clone size from that table. Among 75,000 to 100,000 clones listed, nearly 90% were seen once. The sample originates from a study of blood T cell repertoires in COVID-19. Across the whole study: The United States, Italy and Spain provided the acute and convalescent COVID-19 samples. T cells, B-cell-depleted T cells, or PBMCs supplied cDNA or gDNA.

Per the germline V gene, CDR1 is PRHDT and CDR2 is FYEKMQ (reference sequence). The CDR3 contains 15 residues. Trimming at V came to 4 bases and at J to 4 bases, leaving 8 bases not matched to a gene. Source material: peripheral blood. This sequence originates from a man in his 70s with acute or convalescent COVID-19. The chain is built from TRBV13 and TRBJ2-5; TRBD2 agrees at 8 bases. CDR3 DNA: TGTGCCAGCAGCTCCCCCGGGGGGGCCACAGAGACCCAGTACTTC. This encodes CASSSPGGATETQYF.